This T cell receptor (beta chain) was sequenced for a study of T cells in localized non-small cell lung cancer. General study points: Among blood samples, higher T cell density accompanied longer overall survival. Sequencing, confined to only one tumor region, leaves heterogeneity possible. A median of around 57 clones ranked among the top 100 in tumor appeared in adjacent lung. Tumor trailed uninvolved adjacent lung in T cell clonality, which peaked there.

The method was immunoSEQ multiplex PCR; TCRdb's version includes in-frame clones alone and lacks a portion of them. The repertoire holds approximately 2,900 clones, with about 25% as singletons. A remark on this clone: Its antigen is as yet unknown.

Losses at the gene ends were 10 bases for V and 3 bases for J; bases not matched to a gene: 6. Germline V gene sequence: CDR1 MNHGY, CDR2 SAAAGT. There are 13 residues in the CDR3. The sequence was obtained from a male donor older than 55 with stage III lung adenocarcinoma. This chain joins TRBV6-8 and TRBJ1-1; 9 bases line up with TRBD1. This specimen was lung tumor tissue, taken before any cancer treatment. In DNA, the CDR3 is TGTGCCACCATACAGGGGGCAGACACTGAAGCTTTCTTT. Residues: CATIQGADTEAFF.